This T cell receptor (beta chain) was recovered during a study of T cell changes during pregnancy in multiple sclerosis. The germline V gene encodes CDR1 SGHAT and CDR2 FQNNGV. V dropped 4 bases and J dropped 5 bases, with 14 bases sitting between them. This CDR3 region has 15 residues. Only in-frame clones appear in the TCRdb table, and some are missing; sequencing was by immunoSEQ multiplex PCR. This sample carries around 80,000 clones, about 91% of them seen once, and the ten largest clones take under 1.5%. The V gene is TRBV11-2, the J gene TRBJ2-2; TRBD1 might be the D (7 bases). The sample here was peripheral blood, taken before pregnancy. The receptor was isolated from a female donor with multiple sclerosis, enrolled in a pregnancy study. DNA of the CDR3: TGTGCCAGCAGCTCATTCAGGGGGGAAACCGGGGAGCTGTTTTTT. It translates to CASSSFRGETGELFF.